A single sample is the source of the 29 T cell receptor beta chains below, sequenced in a study of response to subunit inactivated influenza vaccine. Using its own MiXCR run on the RT-PCR reads, TCRdb lists one record per CDR3 protein. Here the sample spans 800,000 to 1,000,000 distinct CDR3 sequences, approximately 22% being singletons. Specimen: PBMCs from blood, collected 5 to 6 days after vaccination. These receptors were taken from a man in his fifties who received an inactivated influenza vaccine.

In its sample, this clonotype was seen a few times. The chain has TRBV24-1 and TRBJ2-3; 9 bases align to TRBD1. The V gene's germline CDR1 is KGHDR and CDR2 SFDVKD. This CDR3 comprises 16 residues. V trimming: 4 bases; J trimming: 2 bases; junction bases outside the gene matches: 6. The CDR3 nucleotides read TGTGCCACCAGTGACCCCGGGACAGGGATCACAGATACGCAGTATTTT. Protein sequence: CATSDPGTGITDTQYF.

The chain recombines TRBV20-1 with TRBJ2-5; TRBD2 matches at 13 bases. The CDR3 sequence is 16 residues long. Germline V gene sequence: CDR1 DFQATT, CDR2 SNEGSKA (reference sequence). Losses at the gene ends were 1 base for V and 2 bases for J; bases not matched to a gene: 4. As DNA, the CDR3 is TGCAGTGCTAGAGGGACTAGCGGGAGCCAACAAGAGACCCAGTACTTC. Translating gives CSARGTSGSQQETQYF.

The gene calls are TRBV29-1 and TRBJ2-7; possibly TRBD1 for D (7 bases). Trimming took off 7 bases at V and 0 bases at J, with 13 bases between the two ends. In germline, CDR1 is SQVTM, CDR2 ANQGSEA. CDR3 length: 13 amino acids. In DNA form, the CDR3 reads TGCAGCGCCTTCAGGGGGGCCTCCTACGAGCAGTACTTC. Amino acids: CSAFRGASYEQYF.

This clonotype was observed a handful of times. DNA of the CDR3: TGTGCCAGCGAGAGCGGGGGCTCCTACAATGAGCAGTTCTTC. Protein: CASESGGSYNEQFF. This sequence joins TRBV12-3 or TRBV12-4 and TRBJ2-1; TRBD2 matches at 8 bases. CDR3 size: 14 residues. Trimming took 8 bases from V and 0 from J; bases not matched to a gene: 3.

The chain couples TRBV6-1 to TRBJ1-5, with D unresolved. This CDR3 region has 16 residues. With 1 base removed from V and 3 bases from J, the gap between germline ends came to 13 bases. Germline V gene data show CDR1 as MNHNS and CDR2 as SASEGT. The CDR3 DNA reads TGTGCCAGCAGTGAAGGGTGGCAGCAGTTCAATCAGCCCCAGCATTTT. Protein sequence: CASSEGWQQFNQPQHF.

There are a few counts of this clonotype. The chain links TRBV5-1 to TRBJ2-5; 15 bases map to TRBD2. The CDR3 length is 19 residues. Germline V lookup: CDR1 SGHRS, CDR2 YFSETQ. V gave up 3 bases and J gave up 0 bases; unmatched junction bases: 9. The CDR3 spells CASSSGLAGGRWYQETQYF. CDR3 bases: TGCGCCAGCAGCTCGGGACTAGCGGGGGGCCGATGGTACCAAGAGACCCAGTACTTC.

This clonotype was observed a few times. This chain links TRBV12-3 or TRBV12-4 with TRBJ2-7; 7 positions agree with TRBD1. V dropped 9 bases and J dropped 6; count of bases not matched to a gene: 11. CDR3 length: 13 residues. CDR3 sequence reads: CASTSQGLGEQYF. CDR3 DNA: TGTGCCAGTACTTCACAGGGGTTGGGCGAGCAGTACTTC.

The table lists this clonotype with a few counts. This chain uses TRBV29-1 with TRBJ2-1; TRBD2 matches 9 bases. CDR1 is SQVTM and CDR2 is ANQGSEA in the germline V gene. The CDR3 is made up of 17 amino acids. Trimming cost V 8 bases and J 3 bases; bases outside gene matches: 17. For the CDR3, the DNA is TGCAGCATAGAACGGCGGGAGGGGCCGGAGGGCTACAATGAGCAGTTCTTC. Protein product: CSIERREGPEGYNEQFF.

This chain uses TRBV5-6 with TRBJ2-7, with D perhaps matching TRBD1 (8 bases). The CDR3 sequence is 16 residues long. V was trimmed by 3 bases and J by 3 bases, leaving 19 bases between them. Germline V lookup: CDR1 SGHDT, CDR2 YYEEEE. The CDR3 is CASSSGGQAIIYEQYF. CDR3 DNA sequence: TGTGCCAGCAGCTCGGGGGGACAGGCGATAATCTACGAGCAGTACTTC.

The V call is TRBV5-1, the J call TRBJ2-1; 8 bases line up with TRBD2. There are 16 residues in the CDR3. The germline V gene encodes CDR1 SGHRS and CDR2 YFSETQ. V shed 4 bases, J shed 1 base, and the junction held 7 bases outside the gene matches. CDR3 protein: CASSKETGGSYNEQFF. The DNA of the CDR3 is TGCGCCAGCAGCAAGGAAACGGGGGGGTCCTACAATGAGCAGTTCTTC. Based on the CDR3 plus reference TRBV5-1 and TRBJ2-1, the full variable domain is KAGVTQTPRYLIKTRGQQVTLSCSPISGHRSVSWYQQTPGQGLQFLFEYFSETQRNKGNFPGRFSGRQFSNSRSEMNVSTLELGDSALYLCASSKETGGSYNEQFFGPGTRLTVL.

The chain carries TRBV7-8 and TRBJ2-5, with TRBD1 matching over 9 bases. This CDR3 spans 15 amino acids. The ends lost 5 bases at V and 4 bases at J; junction bases unmatched: 8. Per the germline V gene, CDR1 is SGHVS and CDR2 is FQNEAQ. The CDR3 is CASSPGQGLLETQYF. The CDR3 DNA reads TGTGCCAGCAGCCCGGGACAGGGACTTCTAGAGACCCAGTACTTC.

This chain joins TRBV11-2 and TRBJ2-5; no definite D call. This CDR3 region has 14 residues. The V end lost 5 bases, the J end lost 10 bases, and 20 bases lay between the germline ends. Germline CDR1 and CDR2: SGHAT and FQNNGV. The CDR3 region has the DNA TGTGCCAGCAGCCGACGAGTGGGATTGTTAGGCCAGTACTTC. Translating it yields CASSRRVGLLGQYF.

This clonotype was found a few times. The chain has TRBV15 and TRBJ2-3; D not resolved. Germline lookup yields CDR1 LNHNV and CDR2 YYDKDF (reference sequence). The CDR3 is 15 amino acids. The ends were cut back, 1 base at V and 7 bases at J, with 15 bases in the middle. CDR3 coding DNA: TGTGCCACCAGCAGAGGCGCAGGACCCCGAAATACGCAGTATTTT. Amino acid sequence: CATSRGAGPRNTQYF.

V and J are TRBV3-1 and TRBJ2-2, with 7 bases matching TRBD1. J was trimmed by 3 bases and V by 5 bases; bases with no gene match: 9. From germline, CDR1 is LGHDT and CDR2 YNNKEL (reference sequence). The CDR3 is made up of 16 amino acids. CDR3 amino acids: CASSFSRGRDTGELFF. The CDR3 DNA sequence: TGTGCCAGCAGCTTCAGTAGGGGGCGCGACACCGGGGAGCTGTTTTTT.

This chain joins TRBV29-1 and TRBJ2-3; D not resolved. Trimming removed 3 bases from V and 5 bases from J, with 18 bases in between. This CDR3 contains 15 residues. Germline loops: CDR1 SQVTM, CDR2 ANQGSEA. CDR3 in amino acids: CSVDSWWDSLDTQYF. CDR3 in DNA: TGCAGCGTTGATAGTTGGTGGGATTCTTTAGATACGCAGTATTTT.

This clonotype was recorded a few times. The V gene is TRBV11-2, the J gene TRBJ2-7; 9 bases align to TRBD1. The germline gives CDR1 SGHAT, CDR2 FQNNGV. V was clipped by 1 base and J by 5 bases; unmatched bases: 9. The CDR3 is 16 amino acids. The CDR3 DNA is TGTGCCAGCAGCTTAGTGGTGGGACAGGGAATCCACGAGCAGTACTTC. This translates into CASSLVVGQGIHEQYF.

This chain links TRBV24-1 with TRBJ2-2, with D unresolved. The V end was cut by 4 bases, the J end by 0 bases, with 8 bases between. CDR1 is KGHDR, CDR2 SFDVKD, per germline. This CDR3 is 15 amino acids long. CDR3 in DNA: TGTGCCACCAGTGAATTGAGATCGAACACCGGGGAGCTGTTTTTT. Its protein product is CATSELRSNTGELFF.

Many counts were recorded for this clonotype. The chain carries TRBV12-3 or TRBV12-4 and TRBJ2-1; 14 bases align to TRBD2. CDR3 size: 17 residues. With 6 bases clipped from V and 7 bases from J, the junction kept 11 bases outside the gene matches. The CDR3 DNA reads as TGTGCCAGCAGCCTTTCGGGGACTAGCGGGAGAAGGAATGAGCAGTTCTTC. Its protein product is CASSLSGTSGRRNEQFF.

This clonotype was counted only a few times. DNA for the CDR3: TGTGCCAGCAGCGTGCGACTAGCGGGAAGGAATGAGCAGTTCTTC. Translated: CASSVRLAGRNEQFF. The chain uses TRBV9 and TRBJ2-1; 11 nucleotides agree with TRBD2. The CDR3 covers 15 residues. V lost 2 bases, J lost 7 bases, and 5 bases stayed unmatched. Germline CDR1 and CDR2: SGDLS and YYNGEE. The variable domain in full, with the rest retrieved from reference TRBV9 and TRBJ2-1, is DSGVTQTPKHLITATGQRVTLRCSPRSGDLSVYWYQQSLDQGLQFLIQYYNGEERAKGNILERFSAQQFPDLHSELNLSSLELGDSALYFCASSVRLAGRNEQFFGPGTRLTVL.

The chain has TRBV2 and TRBJ2-1, with 7 bases aligning to TRBD2. The CDR3 is made up of 14 amino acids. The V gene end was trimmed by 8 bases and the J gene end by 8 bases; junction bases not matched to a gene: 12. Looked up from germline, CDR1 is SNHLY and CDR2 is FYNNEI. This chain's CDR3 is CASGQGGSGDEQFF. DNA of the CDR3: TGTGCCAGCGGCCAGGGCGGGAGCGGGGATGAGCAGTTCTTC.

The table lists this clonotype with many counts. The J gene is TRBJ1-6, the V gene TRBV20-1, with D perhaps TRBD1 (6 bases). This CDR3 is 14 amino acids long. Germline loops: CDR1 DFQATT, CDR2 SNEGSKA (reference sequence). Trimming left V 4 bases short and J 7 bases short, with 14 bases between. CDR3 nucleotide sequence: TGCAGTGCTATAACAGGGTGGGGGAATTCACCCCTCCACTTT. Residues: CSAITGWGNSPLHF.

Many counts were recorded for this clonotype. This chain joins TRBV12-3 or TRBV12-4 and TRBJ2-4; D perhaps matches TRBD1 (6 bases). Deletions cut 5 bases from V and 1 base from J, with 9 bases between. CDR3 length: 14 residues. The CDR3 DNA reads TGTGCCAGCAGTCCCCAGGGGGCCAAAAACATTCAGTACTTC. Translation gives CASSPQGAKNIQYF.

This clonotype has more than one count but fewer than ten. CDR3 bases: TGTGCCAGCAGCCAAGATAAGTACGAGCAGTACTTC. Its protein is CASSQDKYEQYF. V is TRBV3-1 and J is TRBJ2-7; unclear D gene. There are 12 residues in the CDR3. Germline V CDR1 and CDR2: LGHDT, YNNKEL (reference sequence). V lost 0 bases and J lost 4, with 4 bases in between.

The CDR3: CASSLRGLYYEQYF. The CDR3 coding sequence is TGTGCCAGCAGTTTGCGGGGACTATACTACGAGCAGTACTTC. This chain connects TRBV12-3 or TRBV12-4 to TRBJ2-7, with TRBD2 matching over 7 bases. J gave up 3 bases and V 3 bases, and 5 bases lay outside the gene matches. The CDR3 extends over 14 amino acids.

The sample holds a few counts of this clonotype. The chain has TRBV27 and TRBJ2-3; 15 bases are a match to TRBD2. Germline assignment: CDR1 MNHEY and CDR2 SMNVEV (reference sequence). This CDR3 spans 18 amino acids. J gave up 0 bases and V 5 bases, and 6 bases lay outside the gene matches. The CDR3 reads CASSPGTSGGTSTDTQYF. CDR3 nucleotides: TGTGCCAGCAGTCCCGGGACTAGCGGGGGGACAAGCACAGATACGCAGTATTTT.

V is TRBV7-8 and J is TRBJ1-5; D possibly corresponds to TRBD1 (6 bases). CDR3 length equals 15 residues. Germline V gives CDR1 SGHVS, CDR2 FQNEAQ. V lost 1 base and J lost 4, with 11 bases in between. The DNA for the CDR3 is TGTGCCAGCAGCTTAGTAGGGACAAGAAATCAGCCCCAGCATTTT. This translates into CASSLVGTRNQPQHF.

This clonotype showed up many times. The chain recombines TRBV20-1 with TRBJ2-5; 7 bases map to TRBD1. Germline CDR1 reads DFQATT; CDR2 reads SNEGSKA (reference sequence). CDR3 length: 13 amino acids. With 6 bases clipped from V and 2 bases from J, the junction kept 6 bases outside the gene matches. CDR3 in DNA: TGCAGTGCAACTGGGACAGCTCAAGAGACCCAGTACTTC. Encoded protein: CSATGTAQETQYF.

The chain combines TRBV7-9 with TRBJ1-5; no clear D gene. Trimming shortened V by 4 bases and J by 9 bases, and 10 bases separated the two germline ends. In germline, CDR1 is SEHNR, CDR2 FQNEAQ (reference sequence). The CDR3 is made up of 12 amino acids. The DNA of the CDR3 is TGTGCCAGCAGCTCCTCTGAGGGGCCCCAGCATTTT. Translating it yields CASSSSEGPQHF.

In this sample, this clonotype turned up many times. The chain recombines TRBV12-3 or TRBV12-4 with TRBJ1-5; D ambiguous. The germline V and J ends were trimmed by 8 bases and 4 bases, with 9 bases remaining between them. The CDR3 extends over 12 amino acids. This CDR3 reads CASGFLNQPQHF. The CDR3 DNA is TGTGCCAGCGGATTCCTGAATCAGCCCCAGCATTTT.